This T cell receptor (beta chain) derives from a study of T cells in Graves' hyperthyroidism and ophthalmopathy. Overall study findings and caveats: Ophthalmopathy was separated from stable hyperthyroidism by a 13 V-J model. Clonotypes that were expanded in thyroid above 0.001 mostly appeared in blood too.

Amplification of TCR beta CDR3 regions used RNA as the template. During a first-round RT-PCR of the TCR CDR3, the HTBI primer set was used. TCRdb reprocessed the multiplex PCR reads via MiXCR and lists one record per CDR3 protein. The sample includes 410,000 or so distinct CDR3 sequences, around 15% of them seen just once. The CDR3 is 18 amino acids. The ends lost 6 bases at V and 2 bases at J; junction bases unmatched: 17. In germline, CDR1 is LGHNT, CDR2 FRNRAP. A NOSPECS grade of at least 4, a Clinical Activity Score of at least 3 and duration under 3 months were recorded in ophthalmopathy patients. The diagnostic basis comprised clinical symptoms, serum thyroxine and TRAb, thyroid ultrasound and orbital computed tomography. Concerning this clonotype itself: Its antigen is not identified.

The chain joins TRBV12-5 to TRBJ2-7, with 9 bases fitting TRBD1. The sequence came from a man younger than 30 with Graves' ophthalmopathy. The material sequenced was blood. CDR3 sequence (DNA): TGTGCTAGTGGCTCGAGAAGGGACGTAGGGACAGGGACCTACGAGCAGTACTTC. Translation gives CASGSRRDVGTGTYEQYF.